One sample yielded the 26 T cell receptor beta chains listed below, sequenced in a study of blood T cell repertoires in COVID-19. The repertoire was sequenced with immunoSEQ multiplex PCR; TCRdb's copy has only in-frame clones and lacks some. The sample includes some 100,000 clones, roughly 80% of them seen just once. The sample was peripheral blood. These TCRs come from a human donor in a cohort sampled during active COVID-19.

The chain employs TRBV10-3 and TRBJ2-7; 14 nucleotides line up with TRBD2. This CDR3 comprises 15 residues. After removal of 6 bases from V and 4 bases from J, the junction contained 5 bases not matched to a gene. The germline V gene encodes CDR1 ENHRY and CDR2 SYGVKD. In nucleotides, the CDR3 is TGTGCCATCAGGGACGGGACTAGCGGGAGATACGAGCAGTACTTC. Protein: CAIRDGTSGRYEQYF.

This chain joins TRBV29-1 and TRBJ1-1, with D possibly being TRBD1 (5 bases). The CDR3 spans 14 residues. The germline V and J ends were trimmed by 1 base and 7 bases, with 16 bases remaining between them. Germline V gene data show CDR1 as SQVTM and CDR2 as ANQGSEA. CDR3 amino acids: CSVEVGGIKNEAFF. CDR3 bases: TGCAGCGTTGAAGTCGGGGGGATCAAGAATGAAGCTTTCTTT.

This CDR3 reads CAISPTGVSYEQYF. CDR3 DNA: TGTGCCATCAGTCCGACAGGTGTGTCCTACGAGCAGTACTTC. The chain uses TRBV10-3 and TRBJ2-7; TRBD1 might be the D (6 bases). Between the trimmed V and J ends, which lost 5 bases and 1 base, there was a span of 12 bases. The germline V gene has CDR1 ENHRY and CDR2 SYGVKD. The CDR3 has 14 residues.

This chain connects TRBV7-2 to TRBJ2-5; tentatively, D is TRBD2 (7 bases). CDR3 length: 14 residues. Germline loops: CDR1 SGHTA, CDR2 FQGNSA. Trimming cost V 5 bases and J 5 bases, with 15 bases left between them. The CDR3 is CASSGGGHGETQYF. CDR3 nucleotide sequence: TGTGCCAGCAGCGGGGGGGGCCATGGGGAGACCCAGTACTTC.

The chain has TRBV5-6 and TRBJ2-7, with a weak D call TRBD2 (5 bases). CDR1 is SGHDT and CDR2 is YYEEEE in the germline V gene. The CDR3 totals 14 residues. Trimming took off 2 bases at V and 2 bases at J, with 11 bases between the two ends. The DNA for the CDR3 is TGTGCCAGCAGCTTAGGGCTAGCCCCCTACGAGCAGTACTTC. Protein sequence: CASSLGLAPYEQYF.

This sequence joins TRBV20-1 and TRBJ2-7, with D perhaps TRBD2 (6 bases). Germline V lookup: CDR1 DFQATT, CDR2 SNEGSKA (reference sequence). The V gene lost 3 bases and the J gene lost 0 bases, with 9 bases spanning the gap. The CDR3 totals 13 residues. The CDR3 coding sequence is TGCAGTGCTAGTCAGCGGGCCTCCTACGAGCAGTACTTC. Protein sequence: CSASQRASYEQYF.

The chain joins TRBV5-6 to TRBJ1-2, with a possible D match to TRBD1 (6 bases). CDR1 is SGHDT, CDR2 YYEEEE, per germline. The CDR3 is 16 residues long. Trimming removed 8 bases from V and 4 bases from J, with 24 bases in between. The chain's CDR3 is CASHRGPPGAFYGYTF. DNA for the CDR3: TGTGCCAGTCACCGGGGTCCCCCAGGGGCCTTCTATGGCTACACCTTC.

This clone appeared a single time. The chain links TRBV29-1 to TRBJ1-5; D ambiguous. This CDR3 is built from 12 residues. Germline V lookup: CDR1 SQVTM, CDR2 ANQGSEA. The V gene lost 6 bases and the J gene lost 1 base, with 7 bases spanning the gap. The chain's CDR3 is CSVAQSNQPQHF. CDR3 DNA: TGCAGCGTCGCCCAGAGCAATCAGCCCCAGCATTTT. The full variable domain, with the rest looked up from reference TRBV29-1 and TRBJ1-5, is SAVISQKPSRDICQRGTSLTIQCQVDSQVTMMFWYRQQPGQSLTLIATANQGSEATYESGFVIDKFPISRPNLTFSTLTVSNMSPEDSSIYLCSVAQSNQPQHFGDGTRLSIL.

CDR3 sequence reads: CASSTTGTRPGELFF. CDR3 in DNA: TGTGCCAGCAGTACGACCGGGACTAGGCCCGGGGAGCTGTTTTTT. The chain is built from TRBV6-5 and TRBJ2-2, with TRBD2 matching over 8 bases. CDR3 size: 15 residues. Germline V gene sequence: CDR1 MNHEY, CDR2 SVGAGI. The V segment lost 5 bases and the J segment 6 bases; nucleotides outside the gene matches: 8.

This chain uses TRBV3-1 (or the pseudogene TRBV3-2) with TRBJ2-7; 10 bases align to TRBD1. Germline V gene lookup returns CDR1 LGHDT and CDR2 YNNKEL (reference sequence). Trimming cost V 2 bases and J 2 bases; bases outside gene matches: 6. The length of the CDR3 is 16 residues. The CDR3 is CASSQTPGQGAYEQYF. DNA for the CDR3: TGTGCCAGCAGCCAAACCCCCGGACAGGGGGCCTACGAGCAGTACTTC.

The chain is built from TRBV19 and TRBJ2-2, with 9 bases that match TRBD1. The CDR3 runs 15 residues. CDR1 is LNHDA and CDR2 is SQIVND in the germline V gene (reference sequence). J was trimmed by 5 bases and V by 10 bases; bases with no gene match: 11. The CDR3: CATKAPGQGTGELFF. The CDR3 DNA sequence: TGTGCCACCAAGGCCCCGGGACAGGGAACCGGGGAGCTGTTTTTT.

CDR3 protein: CASSLEVGGANVLTF. In nucleotides, the CDR3 is TGTGCCAGCAGCCTTGAGGTTGGTGGGGCCAACGTCCTGACTTTC. V and J are TRBV6-5 and TRBJ2-6, with unresolved D. The V and J ends lost 6 bases and 3 bases respectively, with 12 bases between them. The CDR3 runs to 15 residues. Germline V gene lookup returns CDR1 MNHEY and CDR2 SVGAGI.

The CDR3 here is CATSRWTSGRTKNIQYF. The CDR3 DNA follows: TGTGCCACCAGCAGATGGACTAGCGGGAGGACCAAAAACATTCAGTACTTC. V gene TRBV15 combines with J gene TRBJ2-4; 14 bases match TRBD2. The CDR3 length is 17 residues. CDR1 and CDR2 from the germline V gene are LNHNV and YYDKDF (reference sequence). J gave up 2 bases and V 2 bases, and 2 bases lay outside the gene matches.

The V call is TRBV7-2, the J call TRBJ1-1; D not certain. The CDR3 consists of 14 residues. With 3 bases removed from V and 1 base from J, the gap between germline ends came to 9 bases. In germline, CDR1 is SGHTA, CDR2 FQGNSA. CDR3 region: CASSLTRPNTEAFF. In nucleotides, the CDR3 is TGTGCCAGCAGCTTGACAAGACCGAACACTGAAGCTTTCTTT. The variable domain in full, with the rest retrieved from reference TRBV7-2 and TRBJ1-1, is GAGVSQSPSNKVTEKGKDVELRCDPISGHTALYWYRQSLGQGLEFLIYFQGNSAPDKSGLPSDRFSAERTGGSVSTLTIQRTQQEDSAVYLCASSLTRPNTEAFFGQGTRLTVV.

The chain has TRBV5-6 and TRBJ1-5; 9 bases match TRBD1. V was pared by 2 bases and J by 2 bases, with 5 bases of the junction left unmatched. Germline V lookup: CDR1 SGHDT, CDR2 YYEEEE. There are 16 residues in the CDR3. The CDR3 loop reads CASSFSRQGGNQPQHF. Here the CDR3 DNA reads TGTGCCAGCAGCTTCTCCCGACAGGGGGGCAATCAGCCCCAGCATTTT.

V gene TRBV19 combines with J gene TRBJ1-5; D gene uncertain. This CDR3 comprises 15 residues. V was trimmed by 4 bases and J by 1 base, leaving 11 bases between them. Per germline, CDR1 LNHDA and CDR2 SQIVND (reference sequence). The CDR3 DNA is TGTGCCAGTAGTACCCTTGGAGGCAGCAATCAGCCCCAGCATTTT. Residues: CASSTLGGSNQPQHF.

This chain links TRBV18 with TRBJ1-4, with 11 bases matching TRBD1. Per germline, CDR1 KGHSH and CDR2 LQKENI. This CDR3 has 16 residues. Trimming at V came to 3 bases and at J to 8 bases, leaving 8 bases not matched to a gene. CDR3 in amino acids: CASSPRTGGDGEKLFF. In DNA form, the CDR3 reads TGTGCCAGCTCACCGCGGACAGGGGGCGACGGGGAAAAACTGTTTTTT.

V usage is TRBV6-2 or TRBV6-3 and J usage is TRBJ2-2; the match to TRBD1 covers 9 bases. Germline V CDR1 and CDR2: MNHEY, SVGEGT. With V trimmed by 6 bases and J by 4 bases, 6 bases remained unmatched. The CDR3 sequence is 15 residues long. The CDR3 sequence: CASSPTGGVTGELFF. In nucleotides, the CDR3 is TGTGCCAGCAGCCCGACAGGGGGAGTCACCGGGGAGCTGTTTTTT.

The V and J genes are TRBV7-2 and TRBJ2-7, with a weak D call TRBD2 (5 bases). The length of the CDR3 is 15 residues. Germline CDR1 reads SGHTA; CDR2 reads FQGNSA. V was shortened by 5 bases and J by 1 base, with 15 bases between the two germline ends. The CDR3, as DNA: TGTGCCAGCAGCACTAGTCCCACCATGTCCTACGAGCAGTACTTC. It codes for CASSTSPTMSYEQYF.

This clone has just one count. The V gene is TRBV6-2 or TRBV6-3, the J gene TRBJ2-7; TRBD2 matches 7 bases. Germline V gene sequence: CDR1 MNHEY, CDR2 SVGEGT. This CDR3 has 14 residues. Germline trimming cut 5 bases from V and 3 bases from J; bases unmatched to any gene: 7. CDR3 sequence (DNA): TGTGCCAGCAGTGAGCCGGGACTACGCTACGAGCAGTACTTC. It codes for CASSEPGLRYEQYF.

The V call is TRBV19, the J call TRBJ1-5, with a weak D call TRBD1 (5 bases). Looked up from germline, CDR1 is LNHDA and CDR2 is SQIVND (reference sequence). Trimming removed 4 bases at V and 0 bases at J, with 13 bases between. The CDR3 has 16 amino acids. The CDR3 reads CASSRGTAYSNQPQHF. CDR3 DNA: TGTGCCAGTAGTAGGGGGACTGCTTATAGCAATCAGCCCCAGCATTTT.

The rearrangement joins TRBV6-2 or TRBV6-3 to TRBJ1-5, with TRBD1 identical over 7 bases. The CDR3 runs to 20 residues. Trimming at V came to 0 bases and at J to 1 base, leaving 15 bases not matched to a gene. CDR1 MNHEY and CDR2 SVGEGT come from the germline V gene. CDR3 in amino acids: CASSYSQYILGTDSNQPQHF. CDR3 nucleotides: TGTGCCAGCAGTTACTCCCAATATATTCTCGGGACAGACAGCAATCAGCCCCAGCATTTT.

The chain uses TRBV3-1 (or the pseudogene TRBV3-2) and TRBJ2-3; TRBD2 matches at 7 bases. The V gene end was trimmed by 0 bases and the J gene end by 4 bases; junction bases not matched to a gene: 13. The CDR3 covers 18 residues. Germline V gene sequence: CDR1 LGHDT, CDR2 YNNKEL (reference sequence). This chain's CDR3 is CASSQDRSAGVVSDTQYF. CDR3 DNA: TGTGCCAGCAGCCAAGATCGTTCCGCGGGAGTTGTCTCAGATACGCAGTATTTT.

This CDR3 is CASSETGGNTEAFF. In DNA, the CDR3 is TGTGCCAGCAGTGAGACAGGGGGGAACACTGAAGCTTTCTTT. The chain employs TRBV6-1 and TRBJ1-1; 9 bases map to TRBD1. V shed 3 bases and J 1 base; nucleotides not matched to a gene: 0. This CDR3 region has 14 residues. Germline values: CDR1 MNHNS, CDR2 SASEGT.

V is TRBV9 and J is TRBJ1-6; tentative D call: TRBD1 (6 bases). The germline V gene encodes CDR1 SGDLS and CDR2 YYNGEE. The CDR3 length is 15 residues. V was trimmed by 0 bases and J by 8 bases, leaving 12 bases between them. The CDR3 here is CASSVGNREDSPLHF. In nucleotides, the CDR3 is TGTGCCAGCAGCGTAGGAAACAGGGAAGATTCACCCCTCCACTTT.

This clone was counted a single time. The chain joins TRBV28 to TRBJ2-7; tentative D call: TRBD2 (6 bases). Trimming removed 1 base at V and 7 bases at J, with 14 bases between. In germline, CDR1 is MDHEN, CDR2 SYDVKM. The CDR3 extends over 14 amino acids. The CDR3 sequence: CASSLYTGEGEQYF. DNA of the CDR3: TGTGCCAGCAGTTTATATACGGGAGAGGGGGAGCAGTACTTC.